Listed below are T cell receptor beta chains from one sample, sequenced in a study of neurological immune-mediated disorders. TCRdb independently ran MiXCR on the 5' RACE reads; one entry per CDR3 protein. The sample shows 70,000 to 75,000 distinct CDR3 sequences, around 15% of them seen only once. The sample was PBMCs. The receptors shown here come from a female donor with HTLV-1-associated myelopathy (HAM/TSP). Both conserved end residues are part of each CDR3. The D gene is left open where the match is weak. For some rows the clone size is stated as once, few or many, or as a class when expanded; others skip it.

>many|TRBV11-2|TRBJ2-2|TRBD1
TGTGCCAGCAGCCCAGGGACAGGATACACCGGGGAGCTGTTTTTT
CASSPGTGYTGELFF
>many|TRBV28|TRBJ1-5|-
TGTGCCATCTCGTGGGGGAATCAGCCCCAGCATTTT
CAISWGNQPQHF
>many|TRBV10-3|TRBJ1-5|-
TGTGCCATCAGTCAGACAAGCCCCCAGCCCCAGCATTTT
CAISQTSPQPQHF
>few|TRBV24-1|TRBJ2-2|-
TGTGCCACCAGTAGCGAAACCAAATTCACCGGGGAGCTGTTTTTT
CATSSETKFTGELFF
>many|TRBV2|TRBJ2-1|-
TGTGCCAGCATGGTGGCAGGGGTCTACAATGAGCAGTTCTTC
CASMVAGVYNEQFF
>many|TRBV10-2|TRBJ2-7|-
TGCGCCAGCACGATGGGCGGGGGACACTACGAGCAGTACTTC
CASTMGGGHYEQYF
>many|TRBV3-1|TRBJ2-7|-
TGTGCCAGCAGCCGGGGACCGGGGAACTCCTACGAGCAGTACTTC
CASSRGPGNSYEQYF
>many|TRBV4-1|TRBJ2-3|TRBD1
TGCGCCAGCAGCCAAGCAGGGACAGCAAATACGCAGTATTTT
CASSQAGTANTQYF
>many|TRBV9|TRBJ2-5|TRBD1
TGTGCCAGCAGCCCCCAGGGGGTACAAGAGACCCAGTACTTC
CASSPQGVQETQYF
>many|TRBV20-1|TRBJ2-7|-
TGCAGTGCTAGAGATGGAGGGCTGGTCTACGAGCAGTACTTC
CSARDGGLVYEQYF
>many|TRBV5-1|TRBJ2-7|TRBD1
TGCGCCAGCAGCTTGGGGCCGGGACAGGGCTCCCACGAGCAGTACTTC
CASSLGPGQGSHEQYF
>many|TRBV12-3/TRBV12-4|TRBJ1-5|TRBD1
TGTGCCAGCAGTTTAGCGGGGGACAGGTTCCATCAGCCCCAGCATTTT
CASSLAGDRFHQPQHF
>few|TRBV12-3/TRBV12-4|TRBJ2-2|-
TGTGCCAGCAGTTCGCAGGTGTCTTCCGGGGAGCTGTTTTTT
CASSSQVSSGELFF
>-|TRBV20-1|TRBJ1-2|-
TGCAGTGCCCTGGGCGACGGCTACACCTTC
CSALGDGYTF
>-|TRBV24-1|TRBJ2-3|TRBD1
TGTGCCACCAGTGAGACAGGGGGCGCCTCCAGGGATACGCAGTATTTT
CATSETGGASRDTQYF
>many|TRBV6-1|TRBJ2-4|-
TGTGCCTGCGGGACTTACAAAAACATTCAGTACTTC
CACGTYKNIQYF
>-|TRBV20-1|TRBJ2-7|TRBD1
TGCAGTGCCACACAGGGGTATCTCTACGAGCAGTACTTC
CSATQGYLYEQYF
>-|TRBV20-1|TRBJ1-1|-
TGCAGTGCCGACGACGGCATGAACACTGAAGCTTTCTTT
CSADDGMNTEAFF
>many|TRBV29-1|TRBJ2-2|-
TGCAGCGTTGAAAACCAGGGAGACACCGGGGAGCTGTTTTTT
CSVENQGDTGELFF
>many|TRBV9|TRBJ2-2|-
TGTGCCAGCATTGGGCCAGGGTCGATCGGGGAGCTGTTTTTT
CASIGPGSIGELFF
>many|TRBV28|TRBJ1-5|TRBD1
TGTGCCAGCAGTCCTGGCGGGACAGGGAGCAATCAGCCCCAGCATTTT
CASSPGGTGSNQPQHF
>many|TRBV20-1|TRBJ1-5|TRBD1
TGCAGTGCTAGGGGGACAGGGTATCAGCCCCAGCATTTT
CSARGTGYQPQHF
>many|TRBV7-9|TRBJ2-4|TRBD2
TGTGCCAGCAGCCTAGGACTAGCGGGGGGAAAAATGCTAGCCAAAAACATTCAGTACTTC
CASSLGLAGGKMLAKNIQYF